This is a list of T cell receptor beta chains from one sample in a study of control samples from healthy donors and cancer patients. The method was immunoSEQ multiplex PCR; TCRdb's version includes in-frame clones alone and lacks a portion of them. The top ten clones hold approximately 21% of a sample with 40,000 or so clones, around 88% of them seen once. Material: PBMCs. The receptor source for this set is a woman in her sixties with lung cancer. Both conserved end residues are part of each CDR3. The D gene is left open where the match is weak. For some rows the clone size is stated as once, few or many, or as a class when expanded; others skip it.

TRBJ1-2 | - | 14 | TRBV10-3 | - | TGTGCCATCAGTGACAGGACCTCTAATCATGGCTACACCTTC | CAISDRTSNHGYTF
TRBJ2-6 | - | 14 | TRBV27 | - | TGTGCCAGCAGCCATATCTCTGGGGCCAACGTCCTGACTTTC | CASSHISGANVLTF
TRBJ1-3 | once | 12 | TRBV12-3/TRBV12-4 | - | TGTGCCAGCTTAACTGACGGAAACACCATATATTTT | CASLTDGNTIYF
TRBJ1-1 | few | 13 | TRBV6-5 | TRBD1 | TGTGCCAGCAGTCAGGGGGACAGGGTAAGAGCTTTCTTT | CASSQGDRVRAFF
TRBJ2-7 | - | 15 | TRBV5-6 | - | TGTGCCAGCAGCTTGAAAAGCTCCGTACCCTACGAGCAGTACTTC | CASSLKSSVPYEQYF
TRBJ2-7 | - | 14 | TRBV9 | - | TGTGCCAGCACCCCAGGCAGGGGACTCTACGAGCAGTACTTC | CASTPGRGLYEQYF
TRBJ2-7 | - | 15 | TRBV28 | TRBD1 | TGTGCCAGCAGTCCCGGGACAGGGGATTCGAGGGAGCAGTACTTC | CASSPGTGDSREQYF
TRBJ2-1 | - | 15 | TRBV12-5 | TRBD1 | TGTGCTAGTTGTAGAGGGACAGGGGTCTACAATGAGCAGTTCTTC | CASCRGTGVYNEQFF
TRBJ2-2 | once | 17 | TRBV27 | - | TGTGCCAGCAGTTTAGGGGCGGGTTTTGGGAACACCGGGGAGCTGTTTTTT | CASSLGAGFGNTGELFF
TRBJ1-1 | few | 12 | TRBV19 | - | TGTGCCAGTAGGGACAGAAACACTGAAGCTTTCTTT | CASRDRNTEAFF
TRBJ2-7 | - | 14 | TRBV19 | - | TGTGCCAGTAGTGCCGGAGCAGGGGCCCGCGAGCAGTACTTC | CASSAGAGAREQYF
TRBJ2-1 | - | 15 | TRBV10-3 | - | TGTGCCATCAGTGGACCGGGGACCCGCGGCGATGAGCAGTTCTTC | CAISGPGTRGDEQFF
TRBJ2-4 | once | 14 | TRBV7-3 | - | TGTGCCAGCAGCTTCACCGGGCCTGGGAACATTCAGTACTTC | CASSFTGPGNIQYF
TRBJ2-5 | once | 14 | TRBV9 | - | TGTGCCAGCAGCGTAGGGGGACTGCAAGAGACCCAGTACTTC | CASSVGGLQETQYF
TRBJ2-5 | - | 13 | TRBV12-3/TRBV12-4 | - | TGTGCCAGCATGAAGTTGGATCAAGAGACCCAGTACTTC | CASMKLDQETQYF
TRBJ1-1 | - | 13 | TRBV6-2/TRBV6-3 | - | TGTGCCAGCAGTCGGGGGGGGACGGCTGAAGCTTTCTTT | CASSRGGTAEAFF
TRBJ2-6 | - | 16 | TRBV28 | - | TGTGCCACCCTCCGAGACTCCCCTTCTGGGGCCAACGTCCTGACTTTC | CATLRDSPSGANVLTF
TRBJ1-2 | - | 19 | TRBV4-1 | TRBD1 | TGCGCCAGCAATTCCAGACCGCTAATGAAGGGACAGGGAGACTATGGCTACACCTTC | CASNSRPLMKGQGDYGYTF
TRBJ2-1 | - | 18 | TRBV9 | TRBD2 | TGTGCCAGCAGCGTAGTGGCTAGCGGGGTGAGCTCCTACAATGAGCAGTTCTTC | CASSVVASGVSSYNEQFF
TRBJ1-6 | - | 15 | TRBV7-3 | - | TGTGCCAGCAGCTCACAGGGAATGGATAATTCACCCCTCCACTTT | CASSSQGMDNSPLHF
TRBJ2-7 | few | 14 | TRBV4-3 | - | TGCGCCAGCAGCCAAGATCGAGGGAGTTACGAGCAGTACTTC | CASSQDRGSYEQYF
TRBJ2-3 | - | 17 | TRBV3-1/TRBV3-2 | TRBD2 | TGTGCCAGCAGCCCACGGGCTAGCGGGAGGGGCACAGATACGCAGTATTTT | CASSPRASGRGTDTQYF
TRBJ1-5 | medium-sized | 13 | TRBV7-9 | - | TGTGCCAGCAGCCCGCATAGCAATCAGCCCCAGCATTTT | CASSPHSNQPQHF
TRBJ1-3 | - | 15 | TRBV9 | - | TGTGCCAGCAGCGTAGCCCAGGGGAGTGGAAACACCATATATTTT | CASSVAQGSGNTIYF
TRBJ2-1 | - | 16 | TRBV5-1 | TRBD2 | TGCGCCAGCAGCTTAACATTGACTAGCGGGGGGGATGAGCAGTTCTTC | CASSLTLTSGGDEQFF
TRBJ2-5 | few | 16 | TRBV4-3 | TRBD2 | TGCGCCAGCAGCCAAGATCTCGCTAGCGGGCAAGAGACCCAGTACTTC | CASSQDLASGQETQYF
TRBJ2-1 | - | 12 | TRBV7-9 | TRBD2 | TGTGCCGGGAGGGGACTCTACAATGAGCAGTTCTTC | CAGRGLYNEQFF
TRBJ2-7 | - | 14 | TRBV30 | TRBD1 | TGTGCCTGGAGTGCTGGCAGGGGGCTTTACGAGCAGTACTTC | CAWSAGRGLYEQYF
TRBJ2-1 | - | 11 | TRBV12-3/TRBV12-4 | - | TGTGCCAGCAGTCCCTATCGTGAGCAGTTCTTC | CASSPYREQFF
TRBJ2-3 | - | 11 | TRBV7-3 | - | TGTGCCAGCAGCGTAGGGGATACGCAGTATTTT | CASSVGDTQYF
TRBJ2-2 | - | 14 | TRBV19 | - | TGTGCCAGTAGTATCATGGGGAACACCGGGGAGCTGTTTTTT | CASSIMGNTGELFF
TRBJ2-7 | - | 11 | TRBV18 | - | TGTGCCAGCTCTTCGGACTACGAGCAGTACTTC | CASSSDYEQYF
TRBJ1-2 | - | 13 | TRBV5-4 | - | TGTGCCAGCAGCCTCGAAGGGACCTATGGCTACACCTTC | CASSLEGTYGYTF
TRBJ2-4 | - | 14 | TRBV30 | - | TGTGCCTGGAAGTGGGGCAGGGGCAAAAACATTCAGTACTTC | CAWKWGRGKNIQYF
TRBJ1-2 | few | 14 | TRBV19 | - | TGTGCCAGTAGCCCTGATCGGCAAGCTGACGGCTACACCTTC | CASSPDRQADGYTF
TRBJ1-1 | - | 14 | TRBV3-1/TRBV3-2 | - | TGTGCCAGCAGCCAAGGTGGACTGAACACTGAAGCTTTCTTT | CASSQGGLNTEAFF
TRBJ2-7 | - | 14 | TRBV6-6 | - | TGTGCCAGCAGTTACTTACTGGTTCTATACGAGCAGTACTTC | CASSYLLVLYEQYF
TRBJ2-5 | - | 12 | TRBV4-1 | - | TGCGCCAGCAGCCAGTCCTATGAGACCCAGTACTTC | CASSQSYETQYF
TRBJ2-5 | - | 13 | TRBV2 | TRBD1 | TGTGCCAGCAGCGGGCAGGGGGCGGAGACCCAGTACTTC | CASSGQGAETQYF
TRBJ2-5 | - | 15 | TRBV2 | TRBD1 | TGTGCCAGCAGTGATGGGCAGGGGGCACATGAGACCCAGTACTTC | CASSDGQGAHETQYF
TRBJ2-1 | - | 15 | TRBV24-1 | - | TGTGCCACCAGTGATCCGACTAATAGTCGGAATGAGCAGTTCTTC | CATSDPTNSRNEQFF
TRBJ2-7 | - | 16 | TRBV9 | - | TGTGCCAGCAGCGTAGATTTAGCCGGGGGTGTCGGCGAGCAGTACTTC | CASSVDLAGGVGEQYF
TRBJ2-4 | - | 12 | TRBV7-2 | - | TGTGCCAGCAGCTCAGACAGAAACATTCAGTACTTC | CASSSDRNIQYF
TRBJ2-2 | - | 13 | TRBV2 | - | TGTGCCAGCACCCCCAGGGGTACCGGGGAGCTGTTTTTT | CASTPRGTGELFF
TRBJ2-1 | once | 15 | TRBV20-1 | TRBD2 | TGCAGTGCTAGTAAGGTGGCGGGAGGGCCCAGTGAGCAGTTCTTC | CSASKVAGGPSEQFF
TRBJ2-7 | - | 13 | TRBV10-3 | - | TGTGCCACCCGGGATCTTAAGTTCGACGAGCAGTACTTC | CATRDLKFDEQYF
TRBJ2-2 | once | 15 | TRBV10-3 | - | TGTGCCATCAGTGACGGGACCACGAACACCGGGGAGCTGTTTTTT | CAISDGTTNTGELFF
TRBJ1-4 | once | 14 | TRBV4-2 | - | TGTGCCAGCAGCCAAGATAGCGAAGGCGAAAAACTGTTTTTT | CASSQDSEGEKLFF
TRBJ2-2 | - | 16 | TRBV9 | TRBD2 | TGTGCCAGCAGCGGACTAGCGGGGGGAAACACCGGGGAGCTGTTTTTT | CASSGLAGGNTGELFF
TRBJ1-1 | once | 11 | TRBV12-3/TRBV12-4 | - | TGTGCCAGCAGTAAGGGACTACAGGCTTTCTTT | CASSKGLQAFF
TRBJ2-3 | - | 15 | TRBV7-9 | TRBD2 | TGTGCCAGCAGCTTAAGCGGGGGGGCTGGAGATACGCAGTATTTT | CASSLSGGAGDTQYF
TRBJ1-2 | once | 13 | TRBV7-9 | - | TGTGCCAGCAACTTGGAGGGCGACTATGGCTACACCTTC | CASNLEGDYGYTF
TRBJ1-2 | few | 15 | TRBV28 | - | TGTGCCAGCAAGGTGGCGGAGCAGGGCGGCTATGGCTACACCTTC | CASKVAEQGGYGYTF
TRBJ1-1 | - | 15 | TRBV3-1/TRBV3-2 | - | TGTGCCAGCAGCCAATGGGGGGCGGCGAACACTGAAGCTTTCTTT | CASSQWGAANTEAFF
TRBJ2-7 | - | 17 | TRBV4-3 | TRBD1 | TGCGCCAGCAGCCAAGGGGACACGGGACAGACACGCTACGAGCAGTACTTC | CASSQGDTGQTRYEQYF
TRBJ2-7 | - | 16 | TRBV18 | TRBD1 | TGTGCCAGCTCATCTCTACAGGGGAGTGACACCTACGAGCAGTACTTC | CASSSLQGSDTYEQYF